The T cell receptor (beta chain) under discussion was sequenced for a study of blood T cell repertoires in COVID-19. Sequenced by immunoSEQ multiplex PCR; TCRdb stores in-frame clones only, minus some. Here the sample spans about 70,000 clones, 80% to 90% being singletons. Trimming took off 3 bases at V and 7 bases at J, with 13 bases between the two ends. CDR3 length: 14 amino acids. Germline V gives CDR1 LNHDA, CDR2 SQIVND (reference sequence). The chain uses TRBV19 and TRBJ2-1; possible D gene TRBD2, 5 bases. This clonotype was obtained from a woman between 18 and 29 years old with acute or convalescent COVID-19. The sample comprised peripheral blood. CDR3 protein: CASSMLASGNEQFF. CDR3 sequence (DNA): TGTGCCAGTAGTATGCTAGCTTCCGGAAATGAGCAGTTCTTC.